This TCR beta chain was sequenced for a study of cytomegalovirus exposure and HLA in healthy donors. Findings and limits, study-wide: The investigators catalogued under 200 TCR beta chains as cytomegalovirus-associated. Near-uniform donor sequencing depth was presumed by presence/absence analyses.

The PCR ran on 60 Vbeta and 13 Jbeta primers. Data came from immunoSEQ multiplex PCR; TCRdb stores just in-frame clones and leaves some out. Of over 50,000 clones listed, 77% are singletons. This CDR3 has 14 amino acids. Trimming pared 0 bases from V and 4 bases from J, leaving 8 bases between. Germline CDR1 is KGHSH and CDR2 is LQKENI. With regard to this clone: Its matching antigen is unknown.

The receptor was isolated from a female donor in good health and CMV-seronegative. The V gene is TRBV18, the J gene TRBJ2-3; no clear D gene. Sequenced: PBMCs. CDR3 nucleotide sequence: TGTGCCAGCTCACCACCGTCAGTACCAGATACGCAGTATTTT. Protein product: CASSPPSVPDTQYF.